A selection of T cell receptor beta chains follows, all from one sample in a study of sequential checkpoint blockade in melanoma. The protocol was immunoSEQ multiplex PCR, while the TCRdb copy is restricted to in-frame clones and leaves out a portion. The sample holds about 6,400 clones, 15% to 20% seen once. The material was tumor tissue (inferred from file names), obtained from a patient given nivolumab and ipilimumab in sequence. The receptors were gathered from a human donor with melanoma. CDR3s include the opening cysteine and the closing phenylalanine or tryptophan. The D gene is left open where the match is weak. Only part of the rows carry a size: once, few, many, or a class if the clone is expanded.

TRBV10-2	-	-	TRBJ2-7	TGCGCCAGCAAGACCGGCATCACAACCTACGAGCAGTACTTC	CASKTGITTYEQYF
TRBV9	TRBD1	-	TRBJ2-7	TGTGCCAGCAGCGTAGTAGAGACAGGGCCCGAGCAGTACTTC	CASSVVETGPEQYF
TRBV6-8	TRBD2	-	TRBJ2-3	TGTGCCAGCAGTGCATCTTACGGGACTAGCGGGGGTGTAGATACGCAGTATTTT	CASSASYGTSGGVDTQYF
TRBV5-1	TRBD1	-	TRBJ1-6	TGCGCCAGCAGGCCACAGGGGGATAATTCACCCCTCCACTTT	CASRPQGDNSPLHF
TRBV19	-	-	TRBJ1-6	TGTGCCAGTAGTACAGGAAATTCTTTTGGAATTTCACCCCTCCACTTT	CASSTGNSFGISPLHF
TRBV6-8	-	medium-sized	TRBJ1-5	TGTGCCAGCAGTTCCGGTTATAGCAATCAGCCCCAGCATTTT	CASSSGYSNQPQHF
TRBV11-3	TRBD1	few	TRBJ2-2	TGTGCCAGCAGCGGGGACAGGGTAGGCACCGGGGAGCTGTTTTTT	CASSGDRVGTGELFF
TRBV10-3	-	-	TRBJ1-5	TGTGCCATCAGTGGGGGTATCCATCAGCCCCAGCATTTT	CAISGGIHQPQHF
TRBV6-8	-	many	TRBJ1-3	TGTGCCAGCAGTTACCATGGGACAACTCCTGGAAACACCATATATTTT	CASSYHGTTPGNTIYF
TRBV11-3	TRBD2	many	TRBJ2-7	TGTGCCAGCAGTTCTCTAGCGGGGGGCTCCCACAAGCAGTACTTC	CASSSLAGGSHKQYF
TRBV28	-	few	TRBJ2-6	TGTGCCAGCAGTTTGCCGGACGGAAACTCTGGGGCCAACGTCCTGACTTTC	CASSLPDGNSGANVLTF
TRBV2	TRBD2	-	TRBJ2-3	TGTGCCAGCAGTGAAGCGCTTTTTAGCGGGACTAGCACAGATACGCAGTATTTT	CASSEALFSGTSTDTQYF
TRBV23-1	TRBD1	-	TRBJ2-7	TGCGCCAGCAGCCAAGATCCACCGGGACAGGGGGTAAGCGAGCAGTACTTC	CASSQDPPGQGVSEQYF
TRBV10-1	-	-	TRBJ2-5	TGCGCCAGCAGTGAGTCGCAGGGAGTGGAGACCCAGTACTTC	CASSESQGVETQYF
TRBV7-6	-	few	TRBJ1-5	TGTGCCATCAACTCAGGGGATGGCAATCAGCCCCAGCATTTT	CAINSGDGNQPQHF
TRBV6-8	-	-	TRBJ1-2	TGTGCCAGCAAGATTGGCGGGTATGGCTACACCTTC	CASKIGGYGYTF
TRBV19	TRBD1	-	TRBJ2-2	TGTGCCAGTAGTCCCACCACTACAGGGGTTATTGGACCCGGGGAGCTGTTTTTT	CASSPTTTGVIGPGELFF
TRBV9	-	many	TRBJ2-1	TGTGCCAGCAGCGTAGTATCGACGTCATTTGAGCAGTTCTTC	CASSVVSTSFEQFF
TRBV7-1	-	few	TRBJ2-1	TGTGCCAGCAGCCGCCAACTGGACAATGAGCAGTTCTTC	CASSRQLDNEQFF
TRBV19	-	few	TRBJ1-6	TGTGCCAGTAGTATGGGTTCCGGCCGGTCACCCCTCCACTTT	CASSMGSGRSPLHF
TRBV29-1	TRBD1	few	TRBJ1-1	TGCAGCGTTGGGGACCGGGACAGATCGAACACTGAAGCTTTCTTT	CSVGDRDRSNTEAFF